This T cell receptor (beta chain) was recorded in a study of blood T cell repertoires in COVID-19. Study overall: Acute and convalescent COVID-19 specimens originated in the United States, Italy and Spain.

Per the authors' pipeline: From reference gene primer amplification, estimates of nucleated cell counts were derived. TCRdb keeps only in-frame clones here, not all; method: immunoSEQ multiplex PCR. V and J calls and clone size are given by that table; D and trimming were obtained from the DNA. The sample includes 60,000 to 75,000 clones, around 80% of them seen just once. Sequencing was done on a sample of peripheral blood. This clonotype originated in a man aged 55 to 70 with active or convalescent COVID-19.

This chain's CDR3 is CASSLTGGEAFF. CDR3 nucleotide sequence: TGTGCCAGCAGCCTGACAGGGGGTGAAGCTTTCTTT. The chain has TRBV5-8 and TRBJ1-1; TRBD1 matches at 9 bases. There are 12 residues in the CDR3. Germline trimming cut 4 bases from V and 7 bases from J; bases unmatched to any gene: 2. CDR1 is SGHTS, CDR2 YDEGEE, per germline.